This passage covers 22 T cell receptor beta chains from one sample sequenced in a study of blood T cell repertoires in COVID-19. TCRdb's copy holds only in-frame clones and misses some; the assay was immunoSEQ multiplex PCR. In the table there are about 80,000 clones, 87% of which are singletons. Material for sequencing was peripheral blood. The origin of the receptors is a woman of 80 years or more with active or convalescent COVID-19.

This rearrangement joins TRBV3-1 (or the pseudogene TRBV3-2) to TRBJ2-3; 9 bases are a match to TRBD2. Germline-derived CDR1 and CDR2 are LGHDT and YNNKEL (reference sequence). After removal of 6 bases from V and 0 bases from J, the junction contained 1 base not matched to a gene. The CDR3 runs 14 residues. Here the CDR3 DNA reads TGTGCCAGCAGAACTAGCGGGAGCACAGATACGCAGTATTTT. It translates to CASRTSGSTDTQYF.

This sequence joins TRBV7-9 and TRBJ1-1; 8 nucleotides align to TRBD1. Germline V gene data show CDR1 as SEHNR and CDR2 as FQNEAQ (reference sequence). The CDR3 extends over 15 amino acids. V shed 5 bases and J 8 bases; nucleotides not matched to a gene: 13. The CDR3 DNA reads as TGTGCCAGCAGCCCCTCAGGACAGGGCCAAAAAGAAGCTTTCTTT. It specifies CASSPSGQGQKEAFF. The variable domain in full, completed from reference TRBV7-9 and TRBJ1-1, reads DTGVSQNPRHKITKRGQNVTFRCDPISEHNRLYWYRQTLGQGPEFLTYFQNEAQLEKSRLLSDRFSAERPKGSFSTLEIQRTEQGDSAMYLCASSPSGQGQKEAFFGQGTRLTVV.

The chain combines TRBV4-1 with TRBJ2-3, with 7 bases identical to TRBD1. The CDR3 consists of 16 residues. Germline V gene data show CDR1 as MGHRA and CDR2 as YSYEKL. The ends lost 4 bases at V and 2 bases at J; junction bases unmatched: 9. The CDR3 loop is CASSRYMTGNTDTQYF. CDR3 DNA: TGCGCCAGCAGCCGCTATATGACAGGGAACACAGATACGCAGTATTTT.

This clone was found once. The chain is built from TRBV2 and TRBJ2-3; 8 positions agree with TRBD2. Looked up from germline, CDR1 is SNHLY and CDR2 is FYNNEI. This CDR3 comprises 13 residues. Germline trimming cut 4 bases from V and 6 bases from J; bases unmatched to any gene: 3. DNA for the CDR3: TGTGCCAGCAGTGGCCCTAGCGGGGATACGCAGTATTTT. Translated: CASSGPSGDTQYF.

The rearrangement uses TRBV30 and TRBJ2-3, with 8 bases that match TRBD2. The CDR3 covers 15 residues. V shed 8 bases, J shed 6 bases, and the junction held 16 bases outside the gene matches. CDR1 and CDR2 from the germline V gene are GTSNPN and SVGIG (reference sequence). In DNA form, the CDR3 reads TGTGCCCTTATAGTCCAGCGGGGGTATCCGGATACGCAGTATTTT. Protein product: CALIVQRGYPDTQYF. Full variable domain (rest looked up from reference TRBV30 and TRBJ2-3): SQTIHQWPATLVQPVGSPLSLECTVEGTSNPNLYWYRQAAGRGLQLLFYSVGIGQISSEVPQNLSASRPQDRQFILSSKKLLLSDSGFYLCALIVQRGYPDTQYFGPGTRLTVL.

The chain joins TRBV5-1 to TRBJ2-3; TRBD2 aligns across 11 bases. The CDR3 length is 16 residues. V lost 0 bases to trimming and J lost 5 bases; unmatched junction nucleotides: 5. Looked up from germline, CDR1 is SGHRS and CDR2 is YFSETQ. The CDR3 region is CASSLGELAGVDTQYF. The CDR3 coding sequence is TGCGCCAGCAGCTTGGGAGAACTAGCGGGGGTAGATACGCAGTATTTT.

CDR3 DNA: TGTGCCAGCAGTTACTTAGGAACTAGCGGGAGGGGGGAGCAGTTCTTC. Translated, it gives CASSYLGTSGRGEQFF. The rearrangement links TRBV6-5 to TRBJ2-1, with 13 bases matching TRBD2. There are 16 residues in the CDR3. CDR1 MNHEY and CDR2 SVGAGI come from the germline V gene. The V gene end was trimmed by 1 base and the J gene end by 10 bases; junction bases not matched to a gene: 7.

The rearrangement uses TRBV9 and TRBJ2-3, with D possibly being TRBD2 (6 bases). Between the trimmed V and J ends, which lost 3 bases and 3 bases, there was a span of 11 bases. Germline V gene sequence: CDR1 SGDLS, CDR2 YYNGEE. CDR3 size: 14 residues. The CDR3: CASSAGTPTDTQYF. The CDR3 nucleotides read TGTGCCAGCAGCGCCGGGACTCCGACAGATACGCAGTATTTT.

This rearrangement joins TRBV14 to TRBJ2-3; TRBD2 is a possible D gene (6 bases). CDR1 is SGHDN and CDR2 is FVKESK in the germline V gene. Deletions cut 3 bases from V and 6 bases from J, with 16 bases between. CDR3 size: 15 residues. The CDR3 bases are TGTGCCAGCAGCCAGTGGGCACAAGGAGGGGATACGCAGTATTTT. Its protein product is CASSQWAQGGDTQYF.

The chain is built from TRBV7-2 and TRBJ1-2; 8 bases align to TRBD1. CDR3 length: 16 residues. After removal of 1 base from V and 4 bases from J, the junction contained 8 bases not matched to a gene. Germline V gives CDR1 SGHTA, CDR2 FQGNSA. In DNA form, the CDR3 reads TGTGCCAGCAGCTTAGACTCAGGGGGCAGTCCCTATGGCTACACCTTC. It yields the protein CASSLDSGGSPYGYTF.

The genes are TRBV27 and TRBJ2-3; the match to TRBD2 covers 10 bases. Germline CDR1 MNHEY, CDR2 SMNVEV (reference sequence). This CDR3 has 18 residues. The junction had 10 bases not matched to a gene; V was cut back by 3 bases and J by 1 base. The CDR3 is CASSLRGSGRYGTDTQYF. CDR3 nucleotides: TGTGCCAGCAGTTTGCGGGGTAGCGGGAGGTATGGCACAGATACGCAGTATTTT.

V gene TRBV3-1 (or the pseudogene TRBV3-2) combines with J gene TRBJ2-7; 7 bases agree with TRBD1. Germline V CDR1 and CDR2: LGHDT, YNNKEL (reference sequence). The V gene end was trimmed by 0 bases and the J gene end by 2 bases; junction bases not matched to a gene: 4. The CDR3 loop spans 15 amino acids. The CDR3 DNA reads as TGTGCCAGCAGCCAAGACCTGACAGGGACCTACGAGCAGTACTTC. Protein sequence: CASSQDLTGTYEQYF.

The rearrangement uses TRBV5-4 and TRBJ1-2; TRBD1 might be the D (5 bases). Germline values: CDR1 SGHNT, CDR2 YYREEE (reference sequence). Trimming stripped 0 bases from V and 4 bases from J, with 13 bases between. This CDR3 has 15 amino acids. The CDR3 protein is CASSLEGLLGYGYTF. The CDR3 bases are TGTGCCAGCAGCTTGGAGGGGCTCCTTGGCTATGGCTACACCTTC. Full variable domain (outside the CDR3, taken from reference TRBV5-4 and TRBJ1-2): ETGVTQSPTHLIKTRGQQVTLRCSSQSGHNTVSWYQQALGQGPQFIFQYYREEENGRGNFPPRFSGLQFPNYSSELNVNALELDDSALYLCASSLEGLLGYGYTFGSGTRLTVV.

The chain is built from TRBV7-9 and TRBJ2-7; a possible D gene is TRBD2 (7 bases). V dropped 1 base and J dropped 6 bases, with 10 bases sitting between them. Germline CDR1 reads SEHNR; CDR2 reads FQNEAQ (reference sequence). The CDR3 length is 13 residues. Here the CDR3 reads CASSLGGGSEQYF. The CDR3 DNA follows: TGTGCCAGCAGCTTAGGGGGGGGCTCCGAGCAGTACTTC.

The V gene is TRBV28, the J gene TRBJ2-3, with 7 bases lining up with TRBD2. The CDR3 consists of 18 residues. V trimming: 4 bases; J trimming: 3 bases; junction bases outside the gene matches: 16. In germline, CDR1 is MDHEN, CDR2 SYDVKM. The CDR3 reads CASSSRQAGTLWTDTQYF. The CDR3 nucleotides are TGTGCCAGCAGTTCCCGGCAAGCGGGGACTCTTTGGACAGATACGCAGTATTTT.

This chain joins TRBV28 and TRBJ2-7; tentatively, D is TRBD1 (6 bases). The V gene's germline CDR1 is MDHEN and CDR2 SYDVKM. Trimming stripped 5 bases from V and 0 bases from J, with 11 bases between. This CDR3 is built from 14 residues. The CDR3 DNA is TGTGCCAGCAGTGCCGGGACATTCTCCTACGAGCAGTACTTC. Its protein is CASSAGTFSYEQYF.

The rearrangement links TRBV5-4 to TRBJ2-7; TRBD1 matches 8 bases. Germline CDR1 and CDR2: SGHNT and YYREEE (reference sequence). The CDR3 contains 15 residues. The V segment lost 4 bases and the J segment 1 base; nucleotides outside the gene matches: 7. CDR3: CASSPRGQESYEQYF. CDR3 DNA: TGTGCCAGCAGCCCGAGGGGACAGGAGTCCTACGAGCAGTACTTC.

The chain joins TRBV30 to TRBJ1-2, with a weak D call TRBD1 (6 bases). The CDR3 covers 12 residues. Germline loops: CDR1 GTSNPN, CDR2 SVGIG (reference sequence). Trimming removed 2 bases at V and 2 bases at J, with 6 bases between. CDR3 in amino acids: CAWSTGNYGYTF. The CDR3 nucleotides read TGTGCCTGGAGTACAGGGAACTATGGCTACACCTTC. Supplemented by reference TRBV30 and TRBJ1-2, the full variable domain reads SQTIHQWPATLVQPVGSPLSLECTVEGTSNPNLYWYRQAAGRGLQLLFYSVGIGQISSEVPQNLSASRPQDRQFILSSKKLLLSDSGFYLCAWSTGNYGYTFGSGTRLTVV.

The chain is built from TRBV2 and TRBJ2-2; D uncertain. CDR1 is SNHLY and CDR2 is FYNNEI in the germline V gene. The CDR3 has 14 amino acids. Deletions cut 4 bases from V and 0 bases from J, with 6 bases between. The CDR3 sequence: CASSVSSNTGELFF. The DNA for the CDR3 is TGTGCCAGCAGTGTCTCGTCGAACACCGGGGAGCTGTTTTTT.

The chain combines TRBV9 with TRBJ1-2; 10 nucleotides line up with TRBD1. Germline lookup yields CDR1 SGDLS and CDR2 YYNGEE. The CDR3 contains 13 residues. Unmatched junction bases numbered 6, after V lost 5 bases and J lost 8 bases. The DNA of the CDR3 is TGTGCCAGCAGTGGGACAGGGGCGGCGGGCTACACCTTC. Encoded protein: CASSGTGAAGYTF. Variable domain in full (rest from reference TRBV9 and TRBJ1-2): DSGVTQTPKHLITATGQRVTLRCSPRSGDLSVYWYQQSLDQGLQFLIQYYNGEERAKGNILERFSAQQFPDLHSELNLSSLELGDSALYFCASSGTGAAGYTFGSGTRLTVV.

The V call is TRBV4-1, the J call TRBJ2-3, with 14 positions matching TRBD2. This CDR3 has 18 amino acids. Germline CDR1 and CDR2: MGHRA and YSYEKL. J gave up 5 bases and V 1 base, and 8 bases lay outside the gene matches. The CDR3 reads CASSQAPGLAGGGDTQYF. The DNA of the CDR3 is TGCGCCAGCAGCCAAGCCCCTGGACTAGCGGGAGGAGGAGATACGCAGTATTTT.

V usage is TRBV28 and J usage is TRBJ2-2, with 9 nucleotides matching TRBD1. CDR3 length: 15 residues. J gave up 6 bases and V 6 bases, and 8 bases lay outside the gene matches. CDR1 is MDHEN and CDR2 is SYDVKM in the germline V gene. Written as DNA, the CDR3 is TGTGCCAGCAGCTCGGGACAGGGTAACGCCGGGGAGCTGTTTTTT. It yields the protein CASSSGQGNAGELFF.